The 24 T cell receptor beta chains presented below share a single source sample, sequenced in a study of cytotoxic CD8 clonotypes in ibrutinib-treated CLL. Profiled with immunoSEQ multiplex PCR; TCRdb holds only in-frame clones, not every one. Altogether about 76,000 clones are present, around four fifths being singletons, with the ten largest covering around 37%. The sequences come from PBMCs, collected after 24 months of ibrutinib treatment. Source of these receptors: a human donor with chronic lymphocytic leukemia.

V gene TRBV19 combines with J gene TRBJ1-5, with D possibly being TRBD1 (5 bases). The V gene lost 1 base and the J gene lost 6 bases, with 19 bases spanning the gap. In germline, CDR1 is LNHDA, CDR2 SQIVND (reference sequence). The CDR3 is 17 amino acids. CDR3 in DNA: TGTGCCAGTAGTATAGGAAATTCGGTCAGGGCGGGTCAGCCCCAGCATTTT. This gives the protein CASSIGNSVRAGQPQHF.

This sequence joins TRBV6-1 and TRBJ2-3; D possibly corresponds to TRBD1 (6 bases). Germline V gene lookup returns CDR1 MNHNS and CDR2 SASEGT. The CDR3 has 14 amino acids. Trimming cost V 7 bases and J 3 bases, with 14 bases left between them. CDR3 sequence: CASKPGAKTDTQYF. The DNA of the CDR3 is TGTGCCAGCAAACCAGGGGCGAAGACAGATACGCAGTATTTT.

V gene TRBV9 combines with J gene TRBJ2-7; 12 bases fit TRBD2. From germline, CDR1 is SGDLS and CDR2 YYNGEE. CDR3 length: 15 residues. V lost 2 bases to trimming and J lost 3 bases; unmatched junction nucleotides: 3. CDR3 protein: CASSVTSGSFYEQYF. CDR3 sequence (DNA): TGTGCCAGCAGCGTGACTAGCGGGAGTTTCTACGAGCAGTACTTC.

CDR3 region: CSVDTSNADTQYF. DNA for the CDR3: TGCAGCGTTGACACATCAAACGCAGATACGCAGTATTTT. The rearrangement uses TRBV29-1 and TRBJ2-3; D unclear. Germline lookup yields CDR1 SQVTM and CDR2 ANQGSEA. The CDR3 spans 13 residues. V was trimmed by 3 bases and J by 4 bases, leaving 11 bases between them.

The chain has TRBV9 and TRBJ2-1, with a tentative D call TRBD1 (5 bases). Trimming pared 0 bases from V and 9 bases from J, leaving 16 bases between. The CDR3 sequence is 15 residues long. The germline V gene encodes CDR1 SGDLS and CDR2 YYNGEE. CDR3 coding DNA: TGTGCCAGCAGCGTAGGGGGCTATACAACGGGTGAGCAGTTCTTC. Encoded protein: CASSVGGYTTGEQFF.

The J gene is TRBJ2-3, the V gene TRBV29-1; D assignment may be TRBD1 or TRBD2 (5 bases each). Trimming stripped 4 bases from V and 4 bases from J, with 12 bases between. This CDR3 is built from 13 residues. Per the germline V gene, CDR1 is SQVTM and CDR2 is ANQGSEA. CDR3: CSVGLGGADTQYF. CDR3 nucleotide sequence: TGCAGCGTTGGCCTTGGGGGAGCAGATACGCAGTATTTT.

V gene TRBV19 combines with J gene TRBJ2-7; 12 bases align to TRBD2. Germline CDR1 reads LNHDA; CDR2 reads SQIVND (reference sequence). With 4 bases clipped from V and 5 bases from J, the junction kept 12 bases outside the gene matches. The CDR3 loop spans 17 amino acids. CDR3 DNA: TGTGCCAGTAGTAGCCCCCGACTAGCGGGAGAGGCCAACGAGCAGTACTTC. Translation: CASSSPRLAGEANEQYF.

The chain recombines TRBV7-9 with TRBJ2-7; D tentatively fits TRBD1 or TRBD2 (7 bases each). This CDR3 region has 13 residues. Trimming left V 5 bases short and J 4 bases short, with 12 bases between. The V gene's germline CDR1 is SEHNR and CDR2 FQNEAQ (reference sequence). CDR3 loop: CASSQGGKYEQYF. The CDR3 bases are TGTGCCAGCAGCCAGGGGGGGAAATACGAGCAGTACTTC.

V usage is TRBV18 and J usage is TRBJ2-2; D perhaps matches TRBD2 (5 bases). Trimming took off 0 bases at V and 1 base at J, with 9 bases between the two ends. CDR1 and CDR2 from the germline V gene are KGHSH and LQKENI. This CDR3 is 16 amino acids long. CDR3 sequence reads: CASSPPTRVNTGELFF. CDR3 coding DNA: TGTGCCAGCTCACCACCCACGAGGGTGAACACCGGGGAGCTGTTTTTT.

The CDR3 is CSAHYNEQFF. CDR3 DNA sequence: TGCAGTGCCCATTACAATGAGCAGTTCTTC. J is TRBJ2-1 and V is TRBV20-1; D is undetermined. V was cut by 6 bases and J by 4 bases, with 4 bases left in between. The germline CDR1 and CDR2 sequences are DFQATT and SNEGSKA (reference sequence). The CDR3 covers 10 residues.

The chain is built from TRBV28 and TRBJ2-5; the match to TRBD2 covers 10 bases. CDR1 is MDHEN, CDR2 SYDVKM, per germline. The ends lost 4 bases at V and 7 bases at J; junction bases unmatched: 15. CDR3 length equals 17 residues. In DNA, the CDR3 is TGTGCCAGCAGTTCCATCCTCAGAGCGGGAGGGTCTGCGACCCAGTACTTC. Protein product: CASSSILRAGGSATQYF.

The V call is TRBV7-2, the J call TRBJ2-7; 9 positions match TRBD2. This CDR3 has 14 residues. J lost 3 bases, V lost 3 bases, and 3 bases had no gene match. Germline CDR1 reads SGHTA; CDR2 reads FQGNSA. CDR3 region: CASSFSGSLYEQYF. The CDR3 DNA reads as TGTGCCAGCAGCTTTAGCGGGAGTCTCTACGAGCAGTACTTC.

The gene calls are TRBV5-1 and TRBJ1-1, with 7 nucleotides matching TRBD1. CDR3 size: 14 residues. V lost 4 bases and J lost 4; bases outside the gene matches: 7. Germline V lookup: CDR1 SGHRS, CDR2 YFSETQ. The CDR3 region is CASSQQGLGTEAFF. As DNA, the CDR3 is TGCGCCAGCAGCCAACAGGGGCTGGGCACTGAAGCTTTCTTT.

The gene calls are TRBV5-1 and TRBJ1-2, with 7 nucleotides matching TRBD1. The CDR3 loop spans 14 amino acids. Germline assignment: CDR1 SGHRS and CDR2 YFSETQ. J lost 4 bases, V lost 4 bases, and 7 bases had no gene match. The CDR3 here is CASSGAGGSYGYTF. The CDR3 bases are TGCGCCAGCAGCGGGGCAGGGGGGTCCTATGGCTACACCTTC.

The V gene is TRBV5-1, the J gene TRBJ2-1; 12 bases fit TRBD2. Trimming cost V 1 base and J 10 bases; bases outside gene matches: 6. The CDR3 loop spans 15 amino acids. Germline values: CDR1 SGHRS, CDR2 YFSETQ. In DNA, the CDR3 is TGCGCCAGCAGCTTGAGACTAGCGGGAGAATTGGAGCAGTTCTTC. This translates into CASSLRLAGELEQFF.

J is TRBJ1-1 and V is TRBV27, with D perhaps TRBD1 (5 bases). The CDR3 has 13 amino acids. V was trimmed by 3 bases and J by 4 bases, leaving 9 bases between them. Germline V gene lookup returns CDR1 MNHEY and CDR2 SMNVEV (reference sequence). The CDR3 here is CASSFWGGTEAFF. In nucleotides, the CDR3 is TGTGCCAGCAGTTTTTGGGGGGGCACTGAAGCTTTCTTT.

The chain combines TRBV30 with TRBJ1-3; D is possibly TRBD1 (5 bases). V lost 5 bases, J lost 1 base, and 12 bases lay in between. The CDR3 covers 14 residues. Germline-derived CDR1 and CDR2 are GTSNPN and SVGIG (reference sequence). CDR3 region: CAWSVGGSGNTIYF. The CDR3 region has the DNA TGTGCCTGGTCCGTGGGGGGTTCTGGAAACACCATATATTTT.

The V call is TRBV5-6, the J call TRBJ1-5; maybe TRBD1 (5 bases). The germline gives CDR1 SGHDT, CDR2 YYEEEE. This CDR3 has 18 amino acids. The V and J ends lost 2 bases and 0 bases respectively, with 18 bases between them. The CDR3 spells CASSLGAVSIYSNQPQHF. CDR3 nucleotide sequence: TGTGCCAGCAGCTTAGGGGCCGTCTCGATCTATAGCAATCAGCCCCAGCATTTT.

The V call is TRBV28, the J call TRBJ1-5; TRBD1 might be the D (5 bases). V lost 5 bases to trimming and J lost 3 bases, with 11 bases between them. The germline V gene has CDR1 MDHEN and CDR2 SYDVKM. This CDR3 is 14 amino acids long. CDR3 loop: CASSLRDPNQPQHF. DNA for the CDR3: TGTGCCAGCAGTCTCCGGGACCCCAATCAGCCCCAGCATTTT.

J is TRBJ2-7 and V is TRBV6-5, with a tentative D call TRBD2 (6 bases). The CDR3 contains 14 residues. Trimming left V 0 bases short and J 3 bases short, with 9 bases between. Germline V gene data show CDR1 as MNHEY and CDR2 as SVGAGI. The CDR3 loop reads CASSYSGLNYEQYF. The CDR3 nucleotides read TGTGCCAGCAGTTACTCGGGACTCAACTACGAGCAGTACTTC.

This clone is a singleton in its sample. J is TRBJ2-3 and V is TRBV9; D is possibly TRBD1 (6 bases). Trimming took off 1 base at V and 2 bases at J, with 8 bases between the two ends. The CDR3 contains 14 residues. CDR1 SGDLS and CDR2 YYNGEE come from the germline V gene. The CDR3 region has the DNA TGTGCCAGCAGCGTAACAGGGTTCACAGATACGCAGTATTTT. Its protein is CASSVTGFTDTQYF.

The rearrangement links TRBV4-3 to TRBJ2-5, with unresolved D. CDR3 length equals 13 residues. CDR1 is LGHNA and CDR2 is YSLEER in the germline V gene. The V end was cut by 0 bases, the J end by 3 bases, with 5 bases between. The CDR3 spells CASSQEYEETQYF. The CDR3 bases are TGCGCCAGCAGCCAAGAATATGAAGAGACCCAGTACTTC.

V and J are TRBV19 and TRBJ2-7; unclear D gene. There are 15 residues in the CDR3. Germline loops: CDR1 LNHDA, CDR2 SQIVND (reference sequence). V shed 4 bases and J shed 0 bases, with 13 bases lying between them. The CDR3 DNA reads TGTGCCAGTAGTAGAACATGGGTGTCCTCCTACGAGCAGTACTTC. As protein: CASSRTWVSSYEQYF.

The chain combines TRBV28 with TRBJ2-3; TRBD2 matches 7 bases. This CDR3 contains 15 residues. Losses at the gene ends were 5 bases for V and 6 bases for J; bases not matched to a gene: 11. CDR1 MDHEN and CDR2 SYDVKM come from the germline V gene. CDR3: CASSPPTGGPDTQYF. DNA of the CDR3: TGTGCCAGCAGTCCCCCGACGGGAGGCCCCGATACGCAGTATTTT.